The 30 T cell receptor beta chains below come from one sample, sequenced in a study of blood T cell repertoires in COVID-19. The data were produced by immunoSEQ multiplex PCR, yet TCRdb's version contains in-frame clones alone and is incomplete. The table shows under 70,000 clones, with around 90% occurring only once. Specimen: peripheral blood. The receptors shown here come from an older woman with active or convalescent COVID-19.

The chain is built from TRBV28 and TRBJ1-5; the match to TRBD1 covers 10 bases. The V gene end was trimmed by 3 bases and the J gene end by 3 bases; junction bases not matched to a gene: 5. Germline lookup yields CDR1 MDHEN and CDR2 SYDVKM. The CDR3 length is 16 residues. CDR3 sequence reads: CASSFGDRGLNQPQHF. CDR3 coding DNA: TGTGCCAGCAGTTTTGGGGACAGGGGTCTCAATCAGCCCCAGCATTTT.

The V gene is TRBV24-1, the J gene TRBJ2-1; 12 nucleotides agree with TRBD2. This CDR3 has 17 residues. CDR1 is KGHDR and CDR2 is SFDVKD in the germline V gene. Trimming at V came to 1 base and at J to 7 bases, leaving 7 bases not matched to a gene. As DNA, the CDR3 is TGTGCCACCAGTGATTTTTCGTCTAGCGGGAGGGGGAATGAGCAGTTCTTC. Translating gives CATSDFSSSGRGNEQFF.

This chain connects TRBV6-2 or TRBV6-3 to TRBJ2-2, with 7 bases aligning to TRBD1. In germline, CDR1 is MNHEY, CDR2 SVGEGT. V dropped 5 bases and J dropped 6; count of bases not matched to a gene: 12. The CDR3 runs 16 residues. The CDR3 spells CASSPYHRGSAGELFF. CDR3 sequence (DNA): TGTGCCAGCAGTCCCTATCACAGGGGTAGCGCCGGGGAGCTGTTTTTT.

The chain uses TRBV28 and TRBJ1-5, with 8 nucleotides matching TRBD1. Germline V gene sequence: CDR1 MDHEN, CDR2 SYDVKM. The CDR3 extends over 15 amino acids. With V trimmed by 2 bases and J by 7 bases, 7 bases remained unmatched. The CDR3 DNA follows: TGTGCCAGCAGTTTACCAGGGGGCCACCGGCAGCCCCAGCATTTT. Translation gives CASSLPGGHRQPQHF.

A single count supports this clone. The V call is TRBV25-1, the J call TRBJ2-1; 7 bases agree with TRBD1. The V and J ends lost 3 bases and 9 bases, in that order; junction bases with no gene match: 17. CDR1 is MGHDK and CDR2 is SYGVNS in the germline V gene. CDR3 length equals 17 residues. CDR3 sequence reads: CASSDPQAGTDKGEQFF. The CDR3 DNA reads as TGTGCCAGCAGTGACCCACAGGCCGGGACAGATAAGGGTGAGCAGTTCTTC.

This chain joins TRBV6-5 and TRBJ2-2; 9 bases are shared with TRBD1. Per germline, CDR1 MNHEY and CDR2 SVGAGI. Trimming took 3 bases from V and 4 from J; bases not matched to a gene: 6. CDR3 length: 16 amino acids. CDR3 region: CASSYAGTGTTGELFF. In nucleotides, the CDR3 is TGTGCCAGCAGTTATGCGGGGACAGGGACCACCGGGGAGCTGTTTTTT.

J is TRBJ2-2 and V is TRBV6-6; D might be TRBD1 (5 bases). The germline V gene has CDR1 MNHNY and CDR2 SVGAGI (reference sequence). V lost 5 bases, J lost 5 bases, and 15 bases lay in between. The CDR3 length is 15 residues. The CDR3 sequence is CASSLDSPGTGELFF. In nucleotides, the CDR3 is TGTGCCAGCAGTCTCGACAGCCCCGGAACCGGGGAGCTGTTTTTT.

V gene TRBV19 combines with J gene TRBJ1-5, with D unclear. The CDR3 has 11 amino acids. Trimming shortened V by 4 bases and J by 6 bases, and 4 bases separated the two germline ends. The germline CDR1 and CDR2 sequences are LNHDA and SQIVND (reference sequence). CDR3 region: CASSTSQPQHF. DNA of the CDR3: TGTGCCAGTAGTACCAGTCAGCCCCAGCATTTT.

This clone was picked up one time. The V gene is TRBV7-9, the J gene TRBJ2-1; 7 nucleotides match TRBD2. CDR1 and CDR2 from the germline V gene are SEHNR and FQNEAQ (reference sequence). The ends lost 0 bases at V and 2 bases at J; junction bases unmatched: 7. CDR3 length equals 17 residues. CDR3 sequence (DNA): TGTGCCAGCAGCTTAGCGTGGGGCGGGGGACCCTACAATGAGCAGTTCTTC. Translating it yields CASSLAWGGGPYNEQFF.

A single count supports this clone. The V gene is TRBV3-1 (or the pseudogene TRBV3-2), the J gene TRBJ2-7, with D uncertain. This CDR3 region has 15 residues. V lost 1 base to trimming and J lost 2 bases, with 12 bases between them. CDR1 and CDR2 (germline): LGHDT, YNNKEL (reference sequence). CDR3 DNA: TGTGCCAGCAGCCAAGCGTCCAAAGCACCCTACGAGCAGTACTTC. Its protein product is CASSQASKAPYEQYF.

The chain employs TRBV18 and TRBJ2-6; D not resolved. The germline CDR1 and CDR2 sequences are KGHSH and LQKENI. This CDR3 is 16 amino acids long. Trimming shortened V by 2 bases and J by 2 bases, and 10 bases separated the two germline ends. CDR3 amino acids: CASSPFPLAGANVLTF. The CDR3 bases are TGTGCCAGCTCACCATTTCCCCTTGCTGGGGCCAACGTCCTGACTTTC.

This chain connects TRBV6-5 to TRBJ2-1, with 10 bases aligning to TRBD2. CDR3 length equals 15 residues. Germline CDR1 MNHEY, CDR2 SVGAGI. With 6 bases clipped from V and 2 bases from J, the junction kept 4 bases outside the gene matches. CDR3 loop: CASRRSGRAYNEQFF. CDR3 DNA sequence: TGTGCCAGCAGGAGGAGCGGGAGGGCCTACAATGAGCAGTTCTTC.

The J gene is TRBJ2-3, the V gene TRBV24-1, with D possibly TRBD1 on 5 matching bases. Between the trimmed V and J ends, which lost 0 bases and 1 base, there was a span of 7 bases. In germline, CDR1 is KGHDR, CDR2 SFDVKD. CDR3 length: 15 amino acids. In nucleotides, the CDR3 is TGTGCCACCAGTGATTTGGAGACAGGCACAGATACGCAGTATTTT. It encodes CATSDLETGTDTQYF.

V is TRBV30 and J is TRBJ2-3; 10 positions match TRBD1. V lost 1 base, J lost 6 bases, and 4 bases stayed unmatched. CDR1 is GTSNPN, CDR2 SVGIG, per germline (reference sequence). The CDR3 contains 14 residues. CDR3 sequence reads: CAWSGDRGMDTQYF. The CDR3 DNA reads TGTGCCTGGAGTGGGGACAGGGGTATGGATACGCAGTATTTT.

This chain links TRBV24-1 with TRBJ1-5, with D possibly being TRBD1 (6 bases). This CDR3 contains 13 residues. Germline V lookup: CDR1 KGHDR, CDR2 SFDVKD. Trimming shortened V by 4 bases and J by 5 bases, and 8 bases separated the two germline ends. The CDR3 DNA reads as TGTGCCACCAGTGAGGGGGGGCATCAGCCCCAGCATTTT. Translating gives CATSEGGHQPQHF.

The chain uses TRBV10-3 and TRBJ2-7, with 10 bases matching TRBD2. The CDR3 covers 13 residues. Trimming cost V 7 bases and J 0 bases; bases outside gene matches: 0. Germline V gives CDR1 ENHRY, CDR2 SYGVKD. The CDR3 loop is CAITSGSSYEQYF. CDR3 nucleotide sequence: TGTGCCATCACTAGCGGGAGCTCCTACGAGCAGTACTTC.

This chain uses TRBV6-2 or TRBV6-3 with TRBJ2-1, with 12 bases matching TRBD2. CDR3 length: 15 amino acids. V trimming: 3 bases; J trimming: 8 bases; junction bases outside the gene matches: 5. Germline V gene sequence: CDR1 MNHEY, CDR2 SVGEGT. The CDR3 DNA follows: TGTGCCAGCAGTTATTACGGACTAGCGGGATATGAGCAGTTCTTC. Encoded protein: CASSYYGLAGYEQFF.

CDR3 nucleotide sequence: TGTGCCAGCAGTCGACAGGACACCTATAGCAATCAGCCCCAGCATTTT. Protein product: CASSRQDTYSNQPQHF. The V gene is TRBV28, the J gene TRBJ1-5; D is perhaps TRBD1 (6 bases). Germline V CDR1 and CDR2: MDHEN, SYDVKM. The ends were cut back, 5 bases at V and 0 bases at J, with 14 bases in the middle. There are 16 residues in the CDR3.

The V call is TRBV19, the J call TRBJ1-5, with 7 bases that match TRBD1. The CDR3 has 15 amino acids. Germline lookup yields CDR1 LNHDA and CDR2 SQIVND (reference sequence). V was clipped by 4 bases and J by 5 bases; unmatched bases: 8. The CDR3 sequence is CASSTRQGGYQPQHF. The CDR3 region has the DNA TGTGCCAGTAGTACCCGACAGGGCGGTTATCAGCCCCAGCATTTT. Drawing the rest from reference TRBV19 and TRBJ1-5, the complete variable domain is DGGITQSPKYLFRKEGQNVTLSCEQNLNHDAMYWYRQDPGQGLRLIYYSQIVNDFQKGDIAEGYSVSREKKESFPLTVTSAQKNPTAFYLCASSTRQGGYQPQHFGDGTRLSIL.

The chain combines TRBV6-6 with TRBJ1-6, with D perhaps TRBD1 (6 bases). The CDR3 covers 15 residues. Trimming took 0 bases from V and 10 from J, leaving 13 bases between them. The germline gives CDR1 MNHNY, CDR2 SVGAGI (reference sequence). CDR3 region: CASSYSSGEKSPLHF. The CDR3 DNA reads as TGTGCCAGCAGTTACTCCTCAGGGGAGAAATCACCCCTCCACTTT.

The genes are TRBV6-1 and TRBJ1-5; maybe TRBD1 (6 bases). V lost 2 bases to trimming and J lost 4 bases, with 9 bases between them. The CDR3 runs 14 residues. Per germline, CDR1 MNHNS and CDR2 SASEGT. CDR3 protein: CASSETGINQPQHF. For the CDR3, the DNA is TGTGCCAGCAGTGAAACAGGGATAAATCAGCCCCAGCATTTT.

J is TRBJ1-2 and V is TRBV5-4, with 8 bases lining up with TRBD1. The ends lost 4 bases at V and 6 bases at J; junction bases unmatched: 2. The CDR3 has 12 amino acids. Germline CDR1 and CDR2: SGHNT and YYREEE (reference sequence). The CDR3 spells CASSQGQDGYTF. In DNA form, the CDR3 reads TGTGCCAGCAGCCAGGGACAGGATGGCTACACCTTC. The whole variable domain, remainder taken from reference TRBV5-4 and TRBJ1-2, is ETGVTQSPTHLIKTRGQQVTLRCSSQSGHNTVSWYQQALGQGPQFIFQYYREEENGRGNFPPRFSGLQFPNYSSELNVNALELDDSALYLCASSQGQDGYTFGSGTRLTVV.

V gene TRBV3-1 (or the pseudogene TRBV3-2) combines with J gene TRBJ1-4, with D perhaps TRBD1 (6 bases). Germline values: CDR1 LGHDT, CDR2 YNNKEL (reference sequence). The CDR3 loop spans 15 amino acids. The V gene lost 6 bases and the J gene lost 0 bases, with 11 bases spanning the gap. The DNA of the CDR3 is TGTGCCAGCAGTCACCGGACAGCAACTAATGAAAAACTGTTTTTT. Protein: CASSHRTATNEKLFF.

The rearrangement links TRBV7-9 to TRBJ1-1; 8 nucleotides line up with TRBD1. CDR1 SEHNR and CDR2 FQNEAQ come from the germline V gene (reference sequence). V dropped 5 bases and J dropped 9; count of bases not matched to a gene: 17. The CDR3 spans 16 residues. Here the CDR3 reads CASSPSSGGASSQAFF. The DNA for the CDR3 is TGTGCCAGCAGCCCCTCGTCAGGGGGCGCGTCGTCACAAGCTTTCTTT.

The rearrangement links TRBV15 to TRBJ2-4; D not resolved. The V gene's germline CDR1 is LNHNV and CDR2 YYDKDF (reference sequence). V lost 8 bases, J lost 1 base, and 24 bases lay in between. The CDR3 runs 18 residues. CDR3 region: CATVPPQQINLAKNIQYF. CDR3 bases: TGTGCCACCGTCCCCCCACAGCAAATAAACCTGGCCAAAAACATTCAGTACTTC. The whole variable domain, remainder taken from reference TRBV15 and TRBJ2-4, is DAMVIQNPRYQVTQFGKPVTLSCSQTLNHNVMYWYQQKSSQAPKLLFHYYDKDFNNEADTPDNFQSRRPNTSFCFLDIRSPGLGDTAMYLCATVPPQQINLAKNIQYFGAGTRLSVL.

This rearrangement joins TRBV11-2 to TRBJ2-5, with 7 positions matching TRBD1. The CDR3 consists of 15 residues. In germline, CDR1 is SGHAT, CDR2 FQNNGV. V was pared by 3 bases and J by 0 bases, with 4 bases of the junction left unmatched. CDR3 amino acids: CASSFRGKDQETQYF. CDR3 coding DNA: TGTGCCAGCAGCTTCAGGGGGAAGGACCAAGAGACCCAGTACTTC.

V is TRBV5-1 and J is TRBJ2-1, with 14 positions matching TRBD2. Germline CDR1 SGHRS, CDR2 YFSETQ. After removal of 4 bases from V and 9 bases from J, the junction contained 9 bases not matched to a gene. This CDR3 is 16 amino acids long. In DNA form, the CDR3 reads TGCGCCAGCAGCGGCCCGACTAGCGGGGGGGCGGCTGAGCAGTTCTTC. Its protein is CASSGPTSGGAAEQFF.

This clone has just a few counts. This chain links TRBV6-5 with TRBJ2-7, with D possibly TRBD1 on 6 matching bases. CDR3 length: 12 residues. The germline V and J ends were trimmed by 6 bases and 5 bases, with 11 bases remaining between them. CDR1 and CDR2 (germline): MNHEY, SVGAGI. The CDR3 DNA is TGTGCCAGCAGATCCACAGGGAACGAGCAGTACTTC. Residues: CASRSTGNEQYF.

The J gene is TRBJ1-3, the V gene TRBV11-2; 8 bases are a match to TRBD1. Germline CDR1 SGHAT, CDR2 FQNNGV. This CDR3 comprises 16 residues. V was pared by 7 bases and J by 0 bases, with 8 bases of the junction left unmatched. CDR3 sequence (DNA): TGTGCCAGCAACTTCGGGACAGGAGACTCTGGAAACACCATATATTTT. Protein: CASNFGTGDSGNTIYF.

The chain joins TRBV5-5 to TRBJ1-2; D gene uncertain. Germline CDR1 reads SGHKS; CDR2 reads YYEKEE (reference sequence). This CDR3 is 13 amino acids long. The germline V and J ends were trimmed by 2 bases and 4 bases, with 9 bases remaining between them. The CDR3 protein is CASSFELSYGYTF. The CDR3 nucleotides are TGTGCCAGCAGCTTCGAACTAAGCTATGGCTACACCTTC. Filled out from reference TRBV5-5 and TRBJ1-2, the complete variable domain reads DAGVTQSPTHLIKTRGQQVTLRCSPISGHKSVSWYQQVLGQGPQFIFQYYEKEERGRGNFPDRFSARQFPNYSSELNVNALLLGDSALYLCASSFELSYGYTFGSGTRLTVV.